Presented here are 14 T cell receptor beta chains from one specimen sequenced in a study of blood T cell repertoires in COVID-19. Libraries were prepared by immunoSEQ multiplex PCR; TCRdb keeps only in-frame clonotypes and omits some of them. This table holds 150,000 to 200,000 clones, roughly 89% found once. The specimen was peripheral blood. The receptors here all came from a woman aged 55-75 years who had recovered from COVID-19.

The genes are TRBV6-5 and TRBJ2-5, with a weak D call TRBD2 (6 bases). This CDR3 has 13 residues. Trimming took 0 bases from V and 9 from J, leaving 11 bases between them. Germline CDR1 reads MNHEY; CDR2 reads SVGAGI. Here the CDR3 DNA reads TGTGCCAGCAGTTACTCAGGGGAGGTGGCCCAGTACTTC. The encoded protein is CASSYSGEVAQYF.

This chain links TRBV2 with TRBJ1-3; D perhaps matches TRBD1 (6 bases). The CDR3 length is 13 residues. Germline V lookup: CDR1 SNHLY, CDR2 FYNNEI. The CDR3 DNA reads as TGTGCGCAAGCAGAGGGGGCTGGAAACACCATATATTTT. The encoded protein is CAQAEGAGNTIYF.

This clone was detected once. The J gene is TRBJ2-1, the V gene TRBV4-2; 7 positions match TRBD2. The CDR3 length is 15 residues. J gave up 4 bases and V 7 bases, and 10 bases lay outside the gene matches. CDR1 is LGHNA, CDR2 YNFKEQ, per germline. The CDR3 here is CASKVGSSGYNEQFF. CDR3 in DNA: TGTGCCAGCAAGGTGGGCAGTAGCGGGTACAATGAGCAGTTCTTC.

V and J are TRBV6-5 and TRBJ1-4, with TRBD1 as a possible D gene (5 bases). The CDR3 has 15 residues. Germline CDR1 MNHEY, CDR2 SVGAGI. V lost 6 bases and J 5 bases, leaving 16 bases between the germline ends. In DNA, the CDR3 is TGTGCCAGCAGGGACGGGGGAGTACTAAATGAAAAACTGTTTTTT. As protein: CASRDGGVLNEKLFF.

This clone was found once. The chain joins TRBV5-1 to TRBJ2-7, with D possibly being TRBD2 (6 bases). The CDR3 runs 14 residues. From germline, CDR1 is SGHRS and CDR2 YFSETQ. Trimming removed 4 bases from V and 4 bases from J, with 15 bases in between. The CDR3 DNA reads as TGCGCCAGCAGCGGAGATACCGGGGGATACGAGCAGTACTTC. Protein sequence: CASSGDTGGYEQYF.

The chain recombines TRBV6-5 with TRBJ1-1; 7 bases map to TRBD1. This CDR3 has 14 residues. Looked up from germline, CDR1 is MNHEY and CDR2 is SVGAGI. V dropped 7 bases and J dropped 2; count of bases not matched to a gene: 7. CDR3 nucleotides: TGTGCCAGCATCCCGGGACAGCCCAACACTGAAGCTTTCTTT. As protein: CASIPGQPNTEAFF.

This chain joins TRBV28 and TRBJ1-5; D not certain. V was clipped by 3 bases and J by 6 bases, with 9 bases between them. The CDR3 spans 13 residues. Per the germline V gene, CDR1 is MDHEN and CDR2 is SYDVKM. The CDR3 loop is CASSFAGGQPQHF. In DNA form, the CDR3 reads TGTGCCAGCAGTTTTGCAGGAGGTCAGCCCCAGCATTTT.

The V call is TRBV10-3, the J call TRBJ2-1; 9 nucleotides agree with TRBD1. There are 16 residues in the CDR3. CDR1 is ENHRY and CDR2 is SYGVKD in the germline V gene. Unmatched junction bases numbered 6, after V lost 2 bases and J lost 4 bases. This CDR3 reads CAISETGQGTYNEQFF. The CDR3 DNA reads as TGTGCCATCAGTGAGACAGGACAGGGGACATACAATGAGCAGTTCTTC.

The chain employs TRBV28 and TRBJ2-1; 8 bases are shared with TRBD1. Germline V gene sequence: CDR1 MDHEN, CDR2 SYDVKM. This CDR3 comprises 15 residues. The junction had 9 bases not matched to a gene; V was cut back by 7 bases and J by 4 bases. CDR3 sequence: CASTPMGQAYNEQFF. The CDR3, as DNA: TGTGCCAGCACCCCTATGGGACAGGCGTACAATGAGCAGTTCTTC.

The chain is built from TRBV11-2 and TRBJ2-2; 11 bases fit TRBD1. This CDR3 spans 13 amino acids. Germline CDR1 is SGHAT and CDR2 is FQNNGV. V gave up 3 bases and J gave up 13 bases; unmatched junction bases: 4. The DNA of the CDR3 is TGTGCCAGCAGCTTTGGGACAGGGGGAGGGCTGTTTTTT. This encodes CASSFGTGGGLFF.

This clone was counted a single time. The genes are TRBV4-1 and TRBJ1-5, with D perhaps matching TRBD1 (5 bases). The CDR3 length is 18 residues. The germline gives CDR1 MGHRA, CDR2 YSYEKL. Trimming removed 0 bases from V and 3 bases from J, with 18 bases in between. This chain's CDR3 is CASSQDSVRGGVNQPQHF. CDR3 DNA sequence: TGCGCCAGCAGCCAAGATTCGGTTAGGGGAGGCGTCAATCAGCCCCAGCATTTT.

The CDR3 protein is CASTSPGGEKLFF. CDR3 nucleotides: TGTGCCAGCACAAGCCCCGGTGGTGAAAAACTGTTTTTT. The chain combines TRBV2 with TRBJ1-4; D is ambiguous. This CDR3 contains 13 residues. The V end was cut by 7 bases, the J end by 7 bases, with 13 bases between. Per the germline V gene, CDR1 is SNHLY and CDR2 is FYNNEI.

The J gene is TRBJ1-2, the V gene TRBV7-8; D remains unclear. The CDR3 sequence is 16 residues long. Germline CDR1 is SGHVS and CDR2 is FQNEAQ. The V end was cut by 0 bases, the J end by 3 bases, with 14 bases between. The CDR3 sequence is CASSLAGRDLYYGYTF. CDR3 coding DNA: TGTGCCAGCAGCTTAGCGGGGAGAGATTTGTACTATGGCTACACCTTC.

The rearrangement uses TRBV29-1 and TRBJ2-5; TRBD1 aligns across 7 bases. The CDR3 covers 15 residues. Germline CDR1 SQVTM, CDR2 ANQGSEA. J gave up 0 bases and V 4 bases, and 8 bases lay outside the gene matches. DNA of the CDR3: TGCAGCGTTGTGTCTACGGGACAGAACCAAGAGACCCAGTACTTC. It specifies CSVVSTGQNQETQYF.